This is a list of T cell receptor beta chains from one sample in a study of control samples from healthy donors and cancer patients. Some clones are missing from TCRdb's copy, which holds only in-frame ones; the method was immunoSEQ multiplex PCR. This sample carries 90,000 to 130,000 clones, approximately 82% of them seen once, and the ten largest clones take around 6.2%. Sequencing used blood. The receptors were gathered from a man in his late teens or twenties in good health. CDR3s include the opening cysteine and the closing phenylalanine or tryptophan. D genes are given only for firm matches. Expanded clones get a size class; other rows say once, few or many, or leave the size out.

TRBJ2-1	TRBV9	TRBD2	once	TGTGCCAGCAGCGCCGAACTAGCGGGGAAGGGCAATGAGCAGTTCTTC	CASSAELAGKGNEQFF
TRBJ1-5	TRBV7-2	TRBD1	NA	TGTGCCAGCAGCTTAGCGACAGGGGGGAATCAGCCCCAGCATTTT	CASSLATGGNQPQHF
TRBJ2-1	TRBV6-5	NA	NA	TGTGCCAGCAGAAACCTCACAGGCTACAATGAGCAGTTCTTC	CASRNLTGYNEQFF
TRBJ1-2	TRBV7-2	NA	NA	TGTGCCAGCAGCTTGCAGAACTATGGCTACACCTTC	CASSLQNYGYTF
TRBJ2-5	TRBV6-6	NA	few	TGTGCCAGCAGCCCTTCAGGGACGGGAGAGACCCAGTACTTC	CASSPSGTGETQYF
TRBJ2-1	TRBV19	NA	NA	TGTGCCAGTAGTATAGCTGGGTATGGCTCCTACAATGAGCAGTTCTTC	CASSIAGYGSYNEQFF
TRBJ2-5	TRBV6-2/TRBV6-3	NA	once	TGTGCCAGCAGTTCCACACCGGGAATTCAAGAGACCCAGTACTTC	CASSSTPGIQETQYF
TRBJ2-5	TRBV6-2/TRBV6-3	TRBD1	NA	TGTGCCAGCAGTGACGTCGGGACAGGTAGAGAGACCCAGTACTTC	CASSDVGTGRETQYF
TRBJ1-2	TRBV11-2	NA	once	TGTGCCAGCAGCTTAGATCGGCTCCAGGGAATCGGCGGCTACACCTTC	CASSLDRLQGIGGYTF
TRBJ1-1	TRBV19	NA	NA	TGTGCCAGTCGTGGGGGACAAACTGAAGCTTTCTTT	CASRGGQTEAFF
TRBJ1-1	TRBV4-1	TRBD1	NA	TGCGCCAGCAGCCAAGATCTAGGACAGGGCACTGAAGCTTTCTTT	CASSQDLGQGTEAFF
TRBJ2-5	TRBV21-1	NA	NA	TGTGCCAGCAGCACATCAGGGGTGGCGCACTGTTTCGAAGAGACCCAGTACTTC	CASSTSGVAHCFEETQYF
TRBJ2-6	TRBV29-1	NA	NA	TGCAGCGTTTTGGGGGCCAGTGGGGCCAACGTCCTGACTTTC	CSVLGASGANVLTF
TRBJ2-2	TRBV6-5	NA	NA	TGTGCCAGCACCGTGGACCGGGCCACCGGGGAGCTGTTTTTT	CASTVDRATGELFF
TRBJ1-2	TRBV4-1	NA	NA	TGCGCCAGCAGCCAAGTCGGCAGGGGTACCTACAATGGCTACACCTTC	CASSQVGRGTYNGYTF
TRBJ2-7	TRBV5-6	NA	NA	TGTGCCAGCAGCGCGAGGACCATCCGCTCCTACGAGCAGTACTTC	CASSARTIRSYEQYF
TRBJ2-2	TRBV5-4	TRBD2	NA	TGTGCCAGCAGCTTCGGACTAGCGGGGCTGAACACCGGGGAGCTGTTTTTT	CASSFGLAGLNTGELFF
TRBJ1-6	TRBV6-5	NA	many	TGTGCCAGCAGTTACTCGCCAGGGGCAAATTCACCCCTCCACTTT	CASSYSPGANSPLHF
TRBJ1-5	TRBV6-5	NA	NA	TGTGCCAGCAGTTACGGGGGACGTGTGACGTCCCAGCATTTT	CASSYGGRVTSQHF
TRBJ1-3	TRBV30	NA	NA	TGTGCCTGGAGGGGACGGCTCTCTGGAAACACCATATATTTT	CAWRGRLSGNTIYF
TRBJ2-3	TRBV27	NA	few	TGTGCCAGCAGTTTGACGACCGGGGATACGCAGTATTTT	CASSLTTGDTQYF
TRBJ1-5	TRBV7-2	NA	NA	TGTGCCAGCAGCTTAGGTGGGGGAAGCAATCAGCCCCAGCATTTT	CASSLGGGSNQPQHF
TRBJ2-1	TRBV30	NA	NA	TGTGCCTGGAGGGGCGGCGAGCAGTTCTTC	CAWRGGEQFF
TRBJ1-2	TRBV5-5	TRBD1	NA	TGTGCCAGCAGCTTTCCCACAGGGGGCATTAACTATGGCTACACCTTC	CASSFPTGGINYGYTF
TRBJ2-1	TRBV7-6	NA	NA	TGTGCCAGCGGACAGCTGATCCCGTCCAATGAGCAGTTCTTC	CASGQLIPSNEQFF
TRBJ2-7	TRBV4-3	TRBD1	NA	TGCGCCAGCAGCCAAGACTGGCAGGGGGCATACGAGCAGTACTTC	CASSQDWQGAYEQYF
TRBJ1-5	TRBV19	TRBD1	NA	TGTGCCAGTAGCGACAGGGGGTCTTATAGCAATCAGCCCCAGCATTTT	CASSDRGSYSNQPQHF
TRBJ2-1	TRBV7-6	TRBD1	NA	TGTGCCAGCAGCTCTACAGGGGGCTTCCACAATGAGCAGTTCTTC	CASSSTGGFHNEQFF
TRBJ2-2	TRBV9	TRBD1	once	TGTGCCAGCAGCACCCGGACAGGCCTGAACACCGGGGAGCTGTTTTTT	CASSTRTGLNTGELFF
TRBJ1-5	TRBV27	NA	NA	TGTGCCAGCAGTTTAGTCTGGGAAAGTATAGGGAATCAGCCCCAGCATTTT	CASSLVWESIGNQPQHF
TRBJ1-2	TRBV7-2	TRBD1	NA	TGTGCCAGCAGCTTAGGACAGGGGGAGCTCTATGGCTACACCTTC	CASSLGQGELYGYTF
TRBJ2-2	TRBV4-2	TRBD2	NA	TGTGCCAGCAGCCAAGTAGGACTAGCGGGGGCCCTGAACACCGGGGAGCTGTTTTTT	CASSQVGLAGALNTGELFF
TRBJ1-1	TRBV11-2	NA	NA	TGTGCCAGCAGCTTAGTAAAAAGGAACACTGAAGCTTTCTTT	CASSLVKRNTEAFF
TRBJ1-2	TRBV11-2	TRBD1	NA	TGTGCCAGCAGCCCGACGACAGGGGCTGGCTACACCTTC	CASSPTTGAGYTF
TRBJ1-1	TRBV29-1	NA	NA	TGCAGCGCGAGGACGGGGAACACTGAAGCTTTCTTT	CSARTGNTEAFF
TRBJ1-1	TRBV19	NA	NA	TGTGCCAGTAGTACCTCAGGGGATGGGAGCACTGAAGCTTTCTTT	CASSTSGDGSTEAFF
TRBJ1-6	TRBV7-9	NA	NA	TGTGCCAGCAGCTTAGTGGGGGGGCAGAATTCACCCCTCCACTTT	CASSLVGGQNSPLHF
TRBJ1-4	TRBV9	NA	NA	TGTGCCAGCAGCGTAGATTCAACCCCGAGCACTAATGAAAAACTGTTTTTT	CASSVDSTPSTNEKLFF
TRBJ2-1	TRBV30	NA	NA	TGTGCCTGGAGTGTAGGAGGGTACGGAGAGCAGTTCTTC	CAWSVGGYGEQFF
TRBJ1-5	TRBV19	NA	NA	TGTGCCAGTAGTATGGCCGGGACTGGGGGTGGGCCCCAGCATTTT	CASSMAGTGGGPQHF
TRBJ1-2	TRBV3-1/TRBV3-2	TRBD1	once	TGTGCCAGCAGCCAAGAGGCAGGGGGCAATGGCTACACCTTC	CASSQEAGGNGYTF
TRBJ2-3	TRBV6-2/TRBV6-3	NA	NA	TGTGCCAGCAGTTACTCGTTGAAGGGGGGGTTTGCAGATACGCAGTATTTT	CASSYSLKGGFADTQYF
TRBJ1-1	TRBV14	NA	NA	TGTGCCAGCAGCGAGCAGGGGCGGAACACTGAAGCTTTCTTT	CASSEQGRNTEAFF
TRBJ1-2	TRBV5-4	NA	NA	TGTGCCAGCAGCTTGGGGTTAAACAGGGATGGCTACACCTTC	CASSLGLNRDGYTF